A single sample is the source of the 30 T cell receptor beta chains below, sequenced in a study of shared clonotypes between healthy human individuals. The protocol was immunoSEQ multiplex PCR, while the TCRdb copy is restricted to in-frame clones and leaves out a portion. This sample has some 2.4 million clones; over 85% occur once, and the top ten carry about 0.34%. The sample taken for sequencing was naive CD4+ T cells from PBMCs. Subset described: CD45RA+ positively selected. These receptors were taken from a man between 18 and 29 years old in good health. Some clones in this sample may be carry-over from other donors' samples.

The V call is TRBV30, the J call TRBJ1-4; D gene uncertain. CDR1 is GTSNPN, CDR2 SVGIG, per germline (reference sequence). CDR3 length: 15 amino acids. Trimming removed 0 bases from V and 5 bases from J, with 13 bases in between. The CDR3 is CAWSVGRRTNEKLFF. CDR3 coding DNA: TGTGCCTGGAGTGTTGGCCGGCGGACGAATGAAAAACTGTTTTTT. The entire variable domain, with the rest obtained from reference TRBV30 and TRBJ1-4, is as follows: SQTIHQWPATLVQPVGSPLSLECTVEGTSNPNLYWYRQAAGRGLQLLFYSVGIGQISSEVPQNLSASRPQDRQFILSSKKLLLSDSGFYLCAWSVGRRTNEKLFFGSGTQLSVL.

The CDR3, as DNA: TGTGCCAGCAGGGGGGACAGGGCTAGCTACAATGAGCAGTTCTTC. Translated, it gives CASRGDRASYNEQFF. The chain uses TRBV2 and TRBJ2-1; TRBD1 agrees at 9 bases. The CDR3 consists of 15 residues. Germline V gene sequence: CDR1 SNHLY, CDR2 FYNNEI. Trimming took 6 bases from V and 3 from J; bases not matched to a gene: 6.

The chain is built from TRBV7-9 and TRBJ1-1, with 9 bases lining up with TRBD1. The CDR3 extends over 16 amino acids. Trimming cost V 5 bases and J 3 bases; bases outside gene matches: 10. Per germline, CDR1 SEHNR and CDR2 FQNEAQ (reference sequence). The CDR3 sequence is CASSPRWGTGHTEAFF. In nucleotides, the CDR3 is TGTGCCAGCAGCCCTAGGTGGGGGACAGGGCACACTGAAGCTTTCTTT.

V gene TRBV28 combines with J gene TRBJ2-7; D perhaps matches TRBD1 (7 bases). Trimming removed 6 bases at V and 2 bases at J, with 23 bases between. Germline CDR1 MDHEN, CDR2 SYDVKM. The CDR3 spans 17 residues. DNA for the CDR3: TGTGCCAGCAGCTCCCTGGGAGGTCGGGACAGACCCTACGAGCAGTACTTC. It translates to CASSSLGGRDRPYEQYF.

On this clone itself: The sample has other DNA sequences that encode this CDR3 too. DNA of the CDR3: TGTGCCAGCTCACTGGACAGAAATCAGCCCCAGCATTTT. It yields the protein CASSLDRNQPQHF. The chain recombines TRBV18 with TRBJ1-5; possibly TRBD1 for D (6 bases). Trimming shortened V by 4 bases and J by 4 bases, and 8 bases separated the two germline ends. The CDR3 covers 13 residues. Looked up from germline, CDR1 is KGHSH and CDR2 is LQKENI.

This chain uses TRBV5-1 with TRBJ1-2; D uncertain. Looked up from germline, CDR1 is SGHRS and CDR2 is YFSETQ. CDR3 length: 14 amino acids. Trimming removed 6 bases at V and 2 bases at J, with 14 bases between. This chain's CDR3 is CASTILGSNYGYTF. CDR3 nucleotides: TGCGCCAGCACAATTCTGGGGAGCAACTATGGCTACACCTTC.

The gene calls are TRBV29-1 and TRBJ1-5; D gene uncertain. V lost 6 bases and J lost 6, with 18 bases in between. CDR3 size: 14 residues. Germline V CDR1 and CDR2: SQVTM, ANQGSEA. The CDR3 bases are TGCAGCGTCCGCATTGTGCTGCCCACTCAGCCCCAGCATTTT. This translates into CSVRIVLPTQPQHF.

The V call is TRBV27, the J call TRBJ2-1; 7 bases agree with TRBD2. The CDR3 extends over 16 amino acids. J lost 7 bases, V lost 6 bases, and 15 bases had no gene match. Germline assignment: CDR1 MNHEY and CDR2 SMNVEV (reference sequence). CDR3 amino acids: CASRKGMGEGPNEQFF. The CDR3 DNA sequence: TGTGCCAGCAGAAAGGGCATGGGGGAGGGCCCGAATGAGCAGTTCTTC.

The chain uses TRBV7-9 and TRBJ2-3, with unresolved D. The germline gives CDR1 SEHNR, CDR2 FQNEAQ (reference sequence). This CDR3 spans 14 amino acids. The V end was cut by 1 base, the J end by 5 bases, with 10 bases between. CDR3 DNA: TGTGCCAGCAGCTTAGTAGACCGCCTAGATACGCAGTATTTT. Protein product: CASSLVDRLDTQYF.

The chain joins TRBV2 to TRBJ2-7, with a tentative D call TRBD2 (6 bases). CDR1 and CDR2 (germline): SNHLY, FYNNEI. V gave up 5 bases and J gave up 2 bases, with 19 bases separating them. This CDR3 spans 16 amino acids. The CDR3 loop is CASSMLREKGTYEQYF. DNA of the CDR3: TGTGCCAGCAGTATGCTCCGGGAGAAGGGGACCTACGAGCAGTACTTC.

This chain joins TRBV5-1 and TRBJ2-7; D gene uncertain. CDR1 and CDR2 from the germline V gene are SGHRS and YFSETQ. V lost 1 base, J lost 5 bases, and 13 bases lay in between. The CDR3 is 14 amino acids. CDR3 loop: CASSLNFPDDEQYF. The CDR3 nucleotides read TGCGCCAGCAGCTTGAACTTTCCAGATGACGAGCAGTACTTC. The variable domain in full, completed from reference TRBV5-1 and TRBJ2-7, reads KAGVTQTPRYLIKTRGQQVTLSCSPISGHRSVSWYQQTPGQGLQFLFEYFSETQRNKGNFPGRFSGRQFSNSRSEMNVSTLELGDSALYLCASSLNFPDDEQYFGPGTRLTVT.

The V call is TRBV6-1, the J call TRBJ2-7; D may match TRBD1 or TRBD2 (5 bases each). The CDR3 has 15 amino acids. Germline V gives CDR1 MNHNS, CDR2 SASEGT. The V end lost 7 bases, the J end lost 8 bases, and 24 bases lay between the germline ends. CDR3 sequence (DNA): TGTGCCAGCATCTCCGGCCCGGGGACGGACGGGCAGCAGTACTTC. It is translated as CASISGPGTDGQQYF.

The CDR3 sequence: CASSRTGGAKTQYF. CDR3 nucleotide sequence: TGTGCCAGCAGTAGGACAGGGGGCGCAAAGACCCAGTACTTC. The chain joins TRBV27 to TRBJ2-5; TRBD1 matches 11 bases. J lost 6 bases, V lost 5 bases, and 5 bases had no gene match. Germline lookup yields CDR1 MNHEY and CDR2 SMNVEV (reference sequence). This CDR3 contains 14 residues.

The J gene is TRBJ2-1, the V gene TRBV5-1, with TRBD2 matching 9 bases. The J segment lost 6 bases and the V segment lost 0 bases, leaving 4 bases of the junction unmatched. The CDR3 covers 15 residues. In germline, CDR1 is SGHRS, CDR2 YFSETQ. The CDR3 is CASSLAVREGNEQFF. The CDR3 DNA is TGCGCCAGCAGCTTGGCCGTGCGGGAGGGCAATGAGCAGTTCTTC.

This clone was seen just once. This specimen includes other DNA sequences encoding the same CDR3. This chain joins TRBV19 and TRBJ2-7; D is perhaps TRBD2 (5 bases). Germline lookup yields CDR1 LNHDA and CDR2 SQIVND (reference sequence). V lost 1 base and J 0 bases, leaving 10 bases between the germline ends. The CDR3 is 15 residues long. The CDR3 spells CASSIVGGSSYEQYF. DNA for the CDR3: TGTGCCAGTAGTATAGTAGGAGGTAGCTCCTACGAGCAGTACTTC.

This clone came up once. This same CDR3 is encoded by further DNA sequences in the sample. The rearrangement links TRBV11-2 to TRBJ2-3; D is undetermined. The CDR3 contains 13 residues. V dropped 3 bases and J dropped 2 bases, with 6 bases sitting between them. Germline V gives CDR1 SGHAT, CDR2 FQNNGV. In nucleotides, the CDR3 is TGTGCCAGCAGCTTCCAGCACACAGATACGCAGTATTTT. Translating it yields CASSFQHTDTQYF.

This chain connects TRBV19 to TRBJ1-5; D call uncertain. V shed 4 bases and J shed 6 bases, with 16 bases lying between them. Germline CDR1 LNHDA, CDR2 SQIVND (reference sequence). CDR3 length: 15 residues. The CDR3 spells CASSTRNFRGQPQHF. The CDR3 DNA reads TGTGCCAGTAGTACCAGGAACTTTCGGGGTCAGCCCCAGCATTTT. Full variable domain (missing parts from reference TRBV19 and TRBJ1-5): DGGITQSPKYLFRKEGQNVTLSCEQNLNHDAMYWYRQDPGQGLRLIYYSQIVNDFQKGDIAEGYSVSREKKESFPLTVTSAQKNPTAFYLCASSTRNFRGQPQHFGDGTRLSIL.

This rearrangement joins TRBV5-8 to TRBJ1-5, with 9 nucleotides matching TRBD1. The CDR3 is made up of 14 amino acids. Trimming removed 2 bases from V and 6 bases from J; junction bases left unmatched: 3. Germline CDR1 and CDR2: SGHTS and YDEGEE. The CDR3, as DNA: TGTGCCAGCAGCTTACAGGGACAGGGTCAGCCCCAGCATTTT. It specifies CASSLQGQGQPQHF.

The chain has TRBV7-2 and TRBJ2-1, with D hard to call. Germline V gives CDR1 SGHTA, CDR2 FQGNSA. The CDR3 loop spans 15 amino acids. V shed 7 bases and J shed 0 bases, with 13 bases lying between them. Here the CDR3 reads CASTEVQSSYNEQFF. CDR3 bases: TGTGCCAGCACCGAAGTTCAGAGCTCCTACAATGAGCAGTTCTTC.

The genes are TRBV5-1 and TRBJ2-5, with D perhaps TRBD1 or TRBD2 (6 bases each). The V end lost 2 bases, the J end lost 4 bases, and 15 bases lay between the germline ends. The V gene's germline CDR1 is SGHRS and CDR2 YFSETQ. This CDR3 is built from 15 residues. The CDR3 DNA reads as TGCGCCAGCAGCTTCACGTGGGGGGCCCGAGAGACCCAGTACTTC. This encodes CASSFTWGARETQYF.

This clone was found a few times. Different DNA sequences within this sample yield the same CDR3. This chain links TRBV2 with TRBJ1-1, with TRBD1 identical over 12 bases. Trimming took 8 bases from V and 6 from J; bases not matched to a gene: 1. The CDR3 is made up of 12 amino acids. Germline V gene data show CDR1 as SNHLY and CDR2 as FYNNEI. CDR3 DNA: TGTGCCAGCCGGGACAGGGGGCCTGAAGCTTTCTTT. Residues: CASRDRGPEAFF.

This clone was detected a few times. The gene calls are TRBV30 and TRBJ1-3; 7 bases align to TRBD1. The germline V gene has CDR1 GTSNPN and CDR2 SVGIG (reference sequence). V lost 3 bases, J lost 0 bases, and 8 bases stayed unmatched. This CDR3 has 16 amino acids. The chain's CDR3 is CAWSGTDLNSGNTIYF. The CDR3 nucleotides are TGTGCCTGGAGCGGGACAGATCTCAACTCTGGAAACACCATATATTTT.

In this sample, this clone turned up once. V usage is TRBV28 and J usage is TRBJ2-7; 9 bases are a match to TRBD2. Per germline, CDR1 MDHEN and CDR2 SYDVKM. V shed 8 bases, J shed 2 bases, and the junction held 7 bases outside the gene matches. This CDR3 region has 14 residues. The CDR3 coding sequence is TGTGCCAGCCTGTCAGGCGGGAGGGCCTACGAGCAGTACTTC. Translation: CASLSGGRAYEQYF.

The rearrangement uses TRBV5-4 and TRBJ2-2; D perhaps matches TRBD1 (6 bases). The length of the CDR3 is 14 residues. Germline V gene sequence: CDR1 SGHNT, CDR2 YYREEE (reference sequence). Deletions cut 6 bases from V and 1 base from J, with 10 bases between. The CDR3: CASTRQVNTGELFF. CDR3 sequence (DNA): TGTGCCAGCACTCGACAGGTGAACACCGGGGAGCTGTTTTTT.

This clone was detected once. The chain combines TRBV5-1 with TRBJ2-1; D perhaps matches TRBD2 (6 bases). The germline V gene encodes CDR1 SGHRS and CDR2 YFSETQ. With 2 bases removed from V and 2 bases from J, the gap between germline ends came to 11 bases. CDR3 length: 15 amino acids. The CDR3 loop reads CASSLGWGAYNEQFF. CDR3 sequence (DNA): TGCGCCAGCAGCTTAGGGTGGGGGGCCTACAATGAGCAGTTCTTC.

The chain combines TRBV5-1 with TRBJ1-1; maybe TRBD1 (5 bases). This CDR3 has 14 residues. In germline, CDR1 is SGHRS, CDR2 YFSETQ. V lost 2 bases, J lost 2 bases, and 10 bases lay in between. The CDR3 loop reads CASSFGTDNTEAFF. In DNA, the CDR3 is TGCGCCAGCAGCTTTGGGACGGACAACACTGAAGCTTTCTTT.

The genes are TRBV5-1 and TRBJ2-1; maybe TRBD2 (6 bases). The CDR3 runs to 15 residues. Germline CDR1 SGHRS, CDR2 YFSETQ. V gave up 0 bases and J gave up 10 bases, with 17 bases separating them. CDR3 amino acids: CASSLGLEIRGEQFF. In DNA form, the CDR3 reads TGCGCCAGCAGCTTGGGACTAGAGATAAGGGGCGAGCAGTTCTTC. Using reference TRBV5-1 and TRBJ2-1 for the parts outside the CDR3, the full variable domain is KAGVTQTPRYLIKTRGQQVTLSCSPISGHRSVSWYQQTPGQGLQFLFEYFSETQRNKGNFPGRFSGRQFSNSRSEMNVSTLELGDSALYLCASSLGLEIRGEQFFGPGTRLTVL.

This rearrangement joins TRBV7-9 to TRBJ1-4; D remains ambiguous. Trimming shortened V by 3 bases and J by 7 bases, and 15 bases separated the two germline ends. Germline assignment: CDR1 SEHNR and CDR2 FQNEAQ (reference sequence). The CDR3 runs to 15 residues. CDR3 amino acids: CASSLASPTGEKLFF. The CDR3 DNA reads TGTGCCAGCAGCTTGGCCTCACCCACGGGTGAAAAACTGTTTTTT.

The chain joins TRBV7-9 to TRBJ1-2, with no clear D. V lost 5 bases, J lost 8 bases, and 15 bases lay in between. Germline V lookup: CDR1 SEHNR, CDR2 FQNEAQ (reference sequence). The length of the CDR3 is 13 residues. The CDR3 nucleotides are TGTGCCAGCAGCCCTGGGCCCGGGCTCGGCTACACCTTC. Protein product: CASSPGPGLGYTF.

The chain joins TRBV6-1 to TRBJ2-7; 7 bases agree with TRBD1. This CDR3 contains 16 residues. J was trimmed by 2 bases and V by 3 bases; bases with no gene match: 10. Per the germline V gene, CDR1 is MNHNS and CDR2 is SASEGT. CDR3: CASSDRYRGLAYEQYF. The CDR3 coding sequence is TGTGCCAGCAGTGACCGATACAGGGGATTGGCCTACGAGCAGTACTTC.